This paragraph reports one T cell receptor beta chain. Its target is unknown. PCR amplification relied on 60 Vbeta primers (plus 13 Jbeta primers). Sequencing was performed with immunoSEQ multiplex PCR; in TCRdb, only in-frame clones are kept and a portion is missing. This sample has more than 150,000 clones; around 85% occur once, and the top ten carry approximately 9.4%. The sample is drawn from a study of cytomegalovirus exposure and HLA in healthy donors. Trimming shortened V by 1 base and J by 4 bases, and 8 bases separated the two germline ends. The CDR3 extends over 13 amino acids. CDR1 and CDR2 from the germline V gene are SGHKS and YYEKEE (reference sequence). General observations from the study: The dataset shows that most TCR sequences were rare, while some public TCRs occurred in many donors. What a later analysis showed was that several of the most significant clusters appeared linked to common viral pathogens. Later on, analysis showed that most CMV-associated TCR beta chains appeared to be HLA-restricted. The classifier, whose performance was assessed in both the original and validation cohorts, reportedly diagnosed cytomegalovirus status with high specificity and sensitivity.

Material for sequencing was PBMCs. The sequence was obtained from a man aged 18 to 35 in good health and CMV-seropositive. This chain uses TRBV5-5 with TRBJ2-5; TRBD2 is a possible D gene (5 bases). The CDR3 DNA follows: TGTGCCAGCAGCTTGTTAGGGAGAGAGACCCAGTACTTC. Translated: CASSLLGRETQYF.